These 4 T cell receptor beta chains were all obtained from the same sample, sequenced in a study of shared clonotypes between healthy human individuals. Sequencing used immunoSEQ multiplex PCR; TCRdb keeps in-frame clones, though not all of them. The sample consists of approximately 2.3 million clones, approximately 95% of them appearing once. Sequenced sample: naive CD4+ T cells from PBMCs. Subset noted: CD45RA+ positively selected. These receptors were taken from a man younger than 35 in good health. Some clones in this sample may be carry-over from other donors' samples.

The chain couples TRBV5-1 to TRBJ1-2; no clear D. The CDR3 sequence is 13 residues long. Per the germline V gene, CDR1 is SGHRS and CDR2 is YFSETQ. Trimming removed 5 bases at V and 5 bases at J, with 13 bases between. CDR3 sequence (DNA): TGCGCCAGCAGGATTTCGTCAGAGTATGGCTACACCTTC. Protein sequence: CASRISSEYGYTF.

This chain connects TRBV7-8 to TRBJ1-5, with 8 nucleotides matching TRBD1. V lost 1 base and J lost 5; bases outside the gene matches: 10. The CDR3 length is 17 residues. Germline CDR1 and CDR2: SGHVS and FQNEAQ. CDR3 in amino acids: CASSLGGQGRWDQPQHF. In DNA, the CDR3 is TGTGCCAGCAGCTTAGGTGGACAGGGCCGTTGGGATCAGCCCCAGCATTTT. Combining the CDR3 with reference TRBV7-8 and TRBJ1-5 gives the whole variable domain GAGVSQSPRYKVAKRGQDVALRCDPISGHVSLFWYQQALGQGPEFLTYFQNEAQLDKSGLPSDRFFAERPEGSVSTLKIQRTQQEDSAVYLCASSLGGQGRWDQPQHFGDGTRLSIL.

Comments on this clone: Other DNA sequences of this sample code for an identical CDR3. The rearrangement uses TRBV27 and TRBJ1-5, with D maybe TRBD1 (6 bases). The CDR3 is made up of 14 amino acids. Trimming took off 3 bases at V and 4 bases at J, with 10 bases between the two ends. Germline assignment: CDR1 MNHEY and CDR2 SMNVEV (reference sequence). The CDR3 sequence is CASSFRQGNQPQHF. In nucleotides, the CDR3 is TGTGCCAGCAGTTTTCGGCAGGGGAATCAGCCCCAGCATTTT.

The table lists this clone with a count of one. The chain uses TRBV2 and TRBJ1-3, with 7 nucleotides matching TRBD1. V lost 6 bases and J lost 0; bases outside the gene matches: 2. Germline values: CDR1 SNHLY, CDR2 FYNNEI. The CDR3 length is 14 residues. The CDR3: CASSAGGSGNTIYF. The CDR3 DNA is TGTGCCAGCAGCGCAGGGGGCTCTGGAAACACCATATATTTT.